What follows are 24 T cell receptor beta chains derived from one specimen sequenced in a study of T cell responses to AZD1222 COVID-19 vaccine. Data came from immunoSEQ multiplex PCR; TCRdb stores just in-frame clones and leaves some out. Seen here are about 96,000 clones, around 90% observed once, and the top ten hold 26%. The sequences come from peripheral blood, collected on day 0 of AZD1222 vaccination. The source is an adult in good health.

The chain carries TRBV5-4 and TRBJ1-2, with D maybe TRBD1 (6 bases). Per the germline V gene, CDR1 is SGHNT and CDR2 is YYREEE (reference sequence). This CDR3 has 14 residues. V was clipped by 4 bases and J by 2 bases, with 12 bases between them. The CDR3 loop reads CASSTAGQNYGYTF. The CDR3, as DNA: TGTGCCAGCAGCACCGCCGGACAGAACTATGGCTACACCTTC.

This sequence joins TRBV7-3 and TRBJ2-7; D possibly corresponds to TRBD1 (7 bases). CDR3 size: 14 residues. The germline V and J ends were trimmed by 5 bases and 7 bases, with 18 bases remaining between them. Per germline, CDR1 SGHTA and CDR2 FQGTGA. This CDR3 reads CASSPQGGPGEQYF. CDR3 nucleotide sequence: TGTGCCAGCAGCCCGCAGGGGGGCCCTGGGGAGCAGTACTTC.

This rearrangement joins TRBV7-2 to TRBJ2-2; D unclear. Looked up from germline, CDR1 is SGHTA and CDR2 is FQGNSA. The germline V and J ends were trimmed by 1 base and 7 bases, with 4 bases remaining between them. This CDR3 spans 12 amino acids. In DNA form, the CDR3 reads TGTGCCAGCAGCTTAGTCATCGGGGAGCTGTTTTTT. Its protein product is CASSLVIGELFF.

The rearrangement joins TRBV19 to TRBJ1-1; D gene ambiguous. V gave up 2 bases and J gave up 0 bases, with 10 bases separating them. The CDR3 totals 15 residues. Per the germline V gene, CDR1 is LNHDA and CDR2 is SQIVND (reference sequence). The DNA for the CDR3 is TGTGCCAGTAGTATACTCATGGAGGTGAACACTGAAGCTTTCTTT. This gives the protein CASSILMEVNTEAFF.

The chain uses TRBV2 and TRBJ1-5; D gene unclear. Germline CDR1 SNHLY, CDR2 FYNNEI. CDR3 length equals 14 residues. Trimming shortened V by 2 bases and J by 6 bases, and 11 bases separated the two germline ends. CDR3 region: CASSERQKGQPQHF. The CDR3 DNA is TGTGCCAGCAGTGAAAGGCAGAAAGGTCAGCCCCAGCATTTT.

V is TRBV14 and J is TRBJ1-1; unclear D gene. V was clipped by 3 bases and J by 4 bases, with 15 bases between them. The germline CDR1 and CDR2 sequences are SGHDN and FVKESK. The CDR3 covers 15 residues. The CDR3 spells CASSHASGVGTEAFF. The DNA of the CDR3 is TGTGCCAGCAGCCATGCATCCGGGGTGGGCACTGAAGCTTTCTTT. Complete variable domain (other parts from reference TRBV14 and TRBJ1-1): EAGVTQFPSHSVIEKGQTVTLRCDPISGHDNLYWYRRVMGKEIKFLLHFVKESKQDESGMPNNRFLAERTGGTYSTLKVQPAELEDSGVYFCASSHASGVGTEAFFGQGTRLTVV.

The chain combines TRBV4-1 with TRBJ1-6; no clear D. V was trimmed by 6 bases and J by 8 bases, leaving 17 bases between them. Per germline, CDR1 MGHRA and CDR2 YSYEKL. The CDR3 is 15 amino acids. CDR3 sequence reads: CASRSPVSYDSPLHF. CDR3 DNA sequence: TGCGCCAGCAGATCCCCAGTCTCGTATGATTCACCCCTCCACTTT.

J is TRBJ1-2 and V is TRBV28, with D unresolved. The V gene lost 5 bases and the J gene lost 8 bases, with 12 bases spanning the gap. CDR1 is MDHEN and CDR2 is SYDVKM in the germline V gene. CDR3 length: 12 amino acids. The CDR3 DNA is TGTGCCAGCAGTAGCCTGTACTCGGGCTACACCTTC. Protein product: CASSSLYSGYTF.

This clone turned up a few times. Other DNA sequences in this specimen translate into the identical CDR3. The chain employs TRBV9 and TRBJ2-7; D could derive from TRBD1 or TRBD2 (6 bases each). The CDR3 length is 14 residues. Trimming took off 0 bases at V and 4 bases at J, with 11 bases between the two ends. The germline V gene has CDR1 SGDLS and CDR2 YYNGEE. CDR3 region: CASSVDGGSYEQYF. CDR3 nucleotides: TGTGCCAGCAGCGTAGACGGGGGCAGTTACGAGCAGTACTTC.

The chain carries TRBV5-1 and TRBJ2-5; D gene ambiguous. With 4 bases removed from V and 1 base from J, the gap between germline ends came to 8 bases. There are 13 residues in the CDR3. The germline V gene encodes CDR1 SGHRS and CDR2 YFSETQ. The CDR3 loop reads CASSPTIQETQYF. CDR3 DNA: TGCGCCAGCAGCCCTACAATCCAAGAGACCCAGTACTTC. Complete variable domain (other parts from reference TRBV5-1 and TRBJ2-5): KAGVTQTPRYLIKTRGQQVTLSCSPISGHRSVSWYQQTPGQGLQFLFEYFSETQRNKGNFPGRFSGRQFSNSRSEMNVSTLELGDSALYLCASSPTIQETQYFGPGTRLLVL.

The CDR3 loop is CATSDLSGGRGDEQFF. The CDR3 bases are TGTGCCACCAGTGATTTGTCTGGCGGGAGAGGCGATGAGCAGTTCTTC. The V and J genes are TRBV24-1 and TRBJ2-1; 7 nucleotides line up with TRBD2. This CDR3 comprises 16 residues. Germline lookup yields CDR1 KGHDR and CDR2 SFDVKD. Trimming removed 0 bases from V and 8 bases from J; junction bases left unmatched: 9.

Written as DNA, the CDR3 is TGTGCCAGCACCCCTCCGGGGGCGCGCGAAAAACTGTTTTTT. Its translation: CASTPPGAREKLFF. The rearrangement links TRBV7-9 to TRBJ1-4, with D perhaps TRBD1 (6 bases). The CDR3 sequence is 14 residues long. Trimming stripped 7 bases from V and 8 bases from J, with 17 bases between. Per the germline V gene, CDR1 is SEHNR and CDR2 is FQNEAQ (reference sequence).

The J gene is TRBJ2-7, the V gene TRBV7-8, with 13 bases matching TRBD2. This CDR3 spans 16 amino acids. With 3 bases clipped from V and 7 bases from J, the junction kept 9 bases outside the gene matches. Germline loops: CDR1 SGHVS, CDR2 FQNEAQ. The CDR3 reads CASSFGLAGAPGEQYF. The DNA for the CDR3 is TGTGCCAGCAGCTTCGGACTAGCGGGAGCCCCTGGGGAGCAGTACTTC.

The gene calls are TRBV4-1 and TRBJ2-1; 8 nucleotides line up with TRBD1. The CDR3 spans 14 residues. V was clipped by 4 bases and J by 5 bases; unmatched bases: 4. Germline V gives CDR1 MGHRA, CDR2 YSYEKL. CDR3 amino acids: CASSLGQVNNEQFF. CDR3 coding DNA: TGCGCCAGCAGCCTGGGACAGGTCAACAATGAGCAGTTCTTC.

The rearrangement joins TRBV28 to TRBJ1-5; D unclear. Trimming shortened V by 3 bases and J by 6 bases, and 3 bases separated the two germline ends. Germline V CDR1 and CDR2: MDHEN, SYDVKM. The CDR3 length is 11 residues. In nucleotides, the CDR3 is TGTGCCAGCAGTTTTGGTCAGCCCCAGCATTTT. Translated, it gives CASSFGQPQHF.

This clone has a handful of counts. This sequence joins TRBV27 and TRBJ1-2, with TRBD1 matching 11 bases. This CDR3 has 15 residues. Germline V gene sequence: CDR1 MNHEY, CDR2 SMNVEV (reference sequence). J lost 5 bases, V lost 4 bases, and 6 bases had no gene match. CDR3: CASSSSDRGPYGYTF. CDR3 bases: TGTGCCAGCAGTTCCTCGGACAGGGGGCCGTATGGCTACACCTTC.

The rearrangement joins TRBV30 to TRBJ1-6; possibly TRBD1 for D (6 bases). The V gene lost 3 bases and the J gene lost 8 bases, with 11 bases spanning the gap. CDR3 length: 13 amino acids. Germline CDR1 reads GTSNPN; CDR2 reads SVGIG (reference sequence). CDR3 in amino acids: CAWSANRDSPLHF. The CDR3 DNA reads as TGTGCCTGGAGCGCAAACAGGGATTCACCCCTCCACTTT.

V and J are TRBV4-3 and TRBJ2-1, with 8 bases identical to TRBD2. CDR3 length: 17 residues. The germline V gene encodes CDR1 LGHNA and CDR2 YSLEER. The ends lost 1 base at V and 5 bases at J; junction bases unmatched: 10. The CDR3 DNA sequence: TGCGCCAGCAGCCAAGTCTTTGCGGGAGGTTCTGACAATGAGCAGTTCTTC. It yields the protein CASSQVFAGGSDNEQFF.

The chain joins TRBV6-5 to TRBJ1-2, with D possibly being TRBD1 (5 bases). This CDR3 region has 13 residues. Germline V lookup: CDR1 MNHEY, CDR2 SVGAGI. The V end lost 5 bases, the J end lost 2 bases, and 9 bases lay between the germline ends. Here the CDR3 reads CASSQQENYGYTF. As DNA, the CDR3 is TGTGCCAGCAGTCAACAGGAGAACTATGGCTACACCTTC.

The CDR3 coding sequence is TGTGCCAGCAGCCCCCGGGCTAGCGGCAAGAGCTCCTACAATGAGCAGTTCTTC. It codes for CASSPRASGKSSYNEQFF. The rearrangement links TRBV7-9 to TRBJ2-1, with 7 bases aligning to TRBD2. CDR1 is SEHNR and CDR2 is FQNEAQ in the germline V gene (reference sequence). The trim removed 5 bases at V and 0 bases at J, leaving 13 bases unmatched. This CDR3 comprises 18 residues.

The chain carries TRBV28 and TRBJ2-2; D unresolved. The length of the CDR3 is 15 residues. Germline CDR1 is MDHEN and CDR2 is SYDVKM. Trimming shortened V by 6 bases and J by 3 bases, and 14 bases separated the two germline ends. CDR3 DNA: TGTGCCAGCAGGGTGGGTGCGCTTGACACCGGGGAGCTGTTTTTT. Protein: CASRVGALDTGELFF.

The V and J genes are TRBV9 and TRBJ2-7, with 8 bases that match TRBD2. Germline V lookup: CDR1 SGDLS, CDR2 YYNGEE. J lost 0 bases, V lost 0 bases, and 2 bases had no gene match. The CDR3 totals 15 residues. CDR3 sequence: CASSVEGTSSYEQYF. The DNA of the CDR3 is TGTGCCAGCAGCGTAGAAGGGACTAGCTCCTACGAGCAGTACTTC.

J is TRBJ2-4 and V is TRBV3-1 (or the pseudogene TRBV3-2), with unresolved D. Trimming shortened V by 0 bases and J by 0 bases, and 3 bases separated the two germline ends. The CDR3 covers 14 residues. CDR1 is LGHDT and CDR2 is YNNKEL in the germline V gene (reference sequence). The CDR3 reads CASSQELAKNIQYF. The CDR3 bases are TGTGCCAGCAGCCAAGAGCTAGCCAAAAACATTCAGTACTTC.

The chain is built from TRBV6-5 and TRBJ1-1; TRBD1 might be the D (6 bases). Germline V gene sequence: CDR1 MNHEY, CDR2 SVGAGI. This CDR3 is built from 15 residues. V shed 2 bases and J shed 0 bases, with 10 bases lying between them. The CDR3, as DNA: TGTGCCAGCAGTTACGAGGGGGTCATGAACACTGAAGCTTTCTTT. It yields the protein CASSYEGVMNTEAFF.